This TCR beta chain was profiled in a study of Tregs in tolerant kidney transplant recipients. Some clones are missing from TCRdb's copy, which holds only in-frame ones; the method was immunoSEQ multiplex PCR. The repertoire has around 50,000 clones, about 90% of them found once; the top ten carry about 16%. The nonmyeloablative bone marrow transplants came from related graft donors, with transient mixed chimerism. Unstimulated regulatory T cells (CD4+CD25+CD127-), CD4+CD25- non-regulatory cells, CD4 and CD8 cells were FACS-sorted from thawed PBMCs. The germline V gene encodes CDR1 SGHAT and CDR2 FQDESV (reference sequence). With 9 bases removed from V and 0 bases from J, the gap between germline ends came to 9 bases. This CDR3 region has 12 residues.

This rearrangement joins TRBV11-1 to TRBJ2-7; weak D call: TRBD2 (6 bases). This clonotype was sampled from a human patient who received a combined kidney and bone marrow transplant. These T cells may partly come from the graft donor. The sequencing used CD8+ T cells from blood (PBMCs), collected 24 months after the transplant. The DNA for the CDR3 is TGTGCCAGTACGGGACTCTCCTACGAGCAGTACTTC. Its translation is CASTGLSYEQYF.